The following is a T cell receptor beta chain sequence with its context. The sample contains more than one DNA sequence encoding this CDR3. In the study's own analysis: Quality scores were absent from the junction-only immunoSEQ sequences, so filtering differed. Generated by immunoSEQ multiplex PCR, the TCRdb table keeps only in-frame clones and is missing some. From that table come the V and J calls and clone size; the DNA was used to work out D and trimming. This table holds more than 850,000 clones, about four fifths found once. Germline lookup yields CDR1 SNHLY and CDR2 FYNNEI. V lost 6 bases and J lost 2; bases outside the gene matches: 4. This CDR3 region has 14 residues. The data are from a study of shared clonotypes between healthy human individuals.

V is TRBV2 and J is TRBJ1-2; 9 nucleotides agree with TRBD1. The source is a man between 18 and 29 years old in good health. Some clones in this sample may be carry-over from other donors' samples. The material sequenced was memory CD4+ T cells from PBMCs. Subset denoted: CD45RA-negative fraction. The CDR3 loop is CASRGQGGNYGYTF. DNA for the CDR3: TGTGCCAGCAGGGGACAGGGAGGGAACTATGGCTACACCTTC.